One sample yielded the 20 T cell receptor beta chains listed below, sequenced in a study of radiation and T cells in renal cell carcinoma. Time point denoted: baseline pretreatment blood. Treatment meaning: 15 Gy SBRT to primary tumor, nephrectomy 4 weeks later. Assay used: immunoSEQ multiplex PCR; TCRdb lists only in-frame clones, some missing. The table shows about 140,000 clones, with around 78% occurring only once. Specimen: blood, collected from a patient whose treatment included radiotherapy and nephrectomy. These receptors all come from a woman in her fifties or sixties with renal cell carcinoma.

As for this clone: The conserved closing phenylalanine or tryptophan is absent in this CDR3, likely reflecting a read error. It is unclear where the CDR3 begins or ends on the DNA, so no DNA is shown, and the CDR3 is as TCRdb lists it. This sequence joins TRBV25-1 and TRBJ1-2; TRBD1, the D gene given by the table, was not confirmed from the DNA. With termini counted, the CDR3 has 12 amino acids. CDR1 and CDR2 from the germline V gene are MGHDK and SYGVNS. This CDR3 is CASSDPGGQQVL.

The CDR3 is CASSLASNQPQHF. CDR3 sequence (DNA): TGTGCCAGTAGTTTGGCATCTAATCAGCCCCAGCATTTT. The rearrangement joins TRBV19 to TRBJ1-5, with D unresolved. The germline V gene has CDR1 LNHDA and CDR2 SQIVND (reference sequence). The CDR3 contains 13 residues. Deletions cut 5 bases from V and 4 bases from J, with 9 bases between.

CDR3 in amino acids: CALGAESYEQYF. The CDR3 DNA reads TGTGCCCTCGGAGCAGAATCTTACGAGCAGTACTTC. This rearrangement joins TRBV2 to TRBJ2-7; D is ambiguous. Trimming removed 11 bases from V and 4 bases from J, with 15 bases in between. Germline V gives CDR1 SNHLY, CDR2 FYNNEI. This CDR3 contains 12 residues.

This chain connects TRBV6-1 to TRBJ1-5; TRBD1 aligns across 11 bases. This CDR3 contains 14 residues. V trimming: 8 bases; J trimming: 7 bases; junction bases outside the gene matches: 7. Per germline, CDR1 MNHNS and CDR2 SASEGT. In DNA, the CDR3 is TGTGCCAGCTCCCGGACAGGGGGCGTCCAGCCCCAGCATTTT. This codes for CASSRTGGVQPQHF.

The rearrangement uses TRBV10-3 and TRBJ2-1; TRBD2 agrees at 12 bases. Per the germline V gene, CDR1 is ENHRY and CDR2 is SYGVKD. V was pared by 5 bases and J by 4 bases, with 3 bases of the junction left unmatched. The length of the CDR3 is 15 residues. CDR3 region: CAISTTSGSYNEQFF. The CDR3 nucleotides are TGTGCCATCAGTACGACTAGCGGGAGTTACAATGAGCAGTTCTTC.

The chain links TRBV2 to TRBJ1-3; 8 positions agree with TRBD1. CDR3 size: 15 residues. V was pared by 5 bases and J by 3 bases, with 6 bases of the junction left unmatched. Germline lookup yields CDR1 SNHLY and CDR2 FYNNEI. The CDR3 loop is CASSSGGPGGNTIYF. Written as DNA, the CDR3 is TGTGCCAGCAGTTCAGGGGGCCCTGGTGGAAACACCATATATTTT.

This chain connects TRBV10-3 to TRBJ1-2; 7 nucleotides agree with TRBD1. Germline CDR1 is ENHRY and CDR2 is SYGVKD. Losses at the gene ends were 4 bases for V and 1 base for J; bases not matched to a gene: 0. The CDR3 contains 13 residues. CDR3: CAISGQGNYGYTF. In DNA, the CDR3 is TGTGCCATCAGTGGACAGGGTAACTATGGCTACACCTTC.

This chain uses TRBV7-6 with TRBJ1-1, with TRBD1 identical over 7 bases. The CDR3 spans 13 residues. Germline CDR1 is SGHVS and CDR2 is FNYEAQ. V shed 2 bases and J 7 bases; nucleotides not matched to a gene: 4. The CDR3, as DNA: TGTGCCAGCAGCTTACCCCGACAGGGTGAAGCTTTCTTT. Amino acids: CASSLPRQGEAFF. Looking up the rest from reference TRBV7-6 and TRBJ1-1 gives the full variable domain: GAGVSQSPRYKVTKRGQDVALRCDPISGHVSLYWYRQALGQGPEFLTYFNYEAQQDKSGLPNDRFSAERPEGSISTLTIQRTEQRDSAMYRCASSLPRQGEAFFGQGTRLTVV.

This chain uses TRBV9 with TRBJ1-4, with 7 positions matching TRBD1. V shed 2 bases and J 3 bases; nucleotides not matched to a gene: 4. This CDR3 is built from 15 residues. The germline V gene has CDR1 SGDLS and CDR2 YYNGEE. The CDR3 DNA reads as TGTGCCAGCAGCGTTACAGGGGTCCCTAATGAAAAACTGTTTTTT. Its translation: CASSVTGVPNEKLFF.

This clone was observed a handful of times. This rearrangement joins TRBV6-5 to TRBJ2-1; possibly TRBD1 or TRBD2 for D (7 bases each). The CDR3 spans 12 residues. Germline V gene lookup returns CDR1 MNHEY and CDR2 SVGAGI. The V and J ends lost 6 bases and 8 bases respectively, with 11 bases between them. The CDR3 loop is CASRQGRDEQFF. DNA of the CDR3: TGTGCCAGCAGACAGGGGAGGGATGAGCAGTTCTTC.

The chain couples TRBV28 to TRBJ1-1, with D perhaps matching TRBD1 (5 bases). Germline V gene sequence: CDR1 MDHEN, CDR2 SYDVKM. The CDR3 is 14 amino acids. V lost 6 bases to trimming and J lost 4 bases, with 15 bases between them. The CDR3 loop reads CASRDRGVGTEAFF. In DNA form, the CDR3 reads TGTGCCAGCAGGGACCGGGGGGTTGGCACTGAAGCTTTCTTT.

The chain recombines TRBV7-8 with TRBJ1-2; the match to TRBD1 covers 9 bases. The junction had 8 bases not matched to a gene; V was cut back by 5 bases and J by 1 base. This CDR3 has 16 residues. In germline, CDR1 is SGHVS, CDR2 FQNEAQ. CDR3 in DNA: TGTGCCAGCAGCCCGGAAAGACAGGGGGTTAACTATGGCTACACCTTC. Protein product: CASSPERQGVNYGYTF. Full variable domain (rest looked up from reference TRBV7-8 and TRBJ1-2): GAGVSQSPRYKVAKRGQDVALRCDPISGHVSLFWYQQALGQGPEFLTYFQNEAQLDKSGLPSDRFFAERPEGSVSTLKIQRTQQEDSAVYLCASSPERQGVNYGYTFGSGTRLTVV.

In its sample, this clone was seen once. The chain couples TRBV19 to TRBJ2-7; TRBD1 is a possible D gene (6 bases). The V and J ends lost 7 bases and 5 bases respectively, with 15 bases between them. The CDR3 contains 13 residues. Germline assignment: CDR1 LNHDA and CDR2 SQIVND (reference sequence). The CDR3: CASIPNGGDEQYF. The CDR3 bases are TGTGCCAGTATCCCTAATGGGGGCGACGAGCAGTACTTC.

J is TRBJ2-7 and V is TRBV19; 13 bases are a match to TRBD2. With V trimmed by 4 bases and J by 5 bases, 11 bases remained unmatched. The CDR3 runs 17 residues. Germline values: CDR1 LNHDA, CDR2 SQIVND (reference sequence). This chain's CDR3 is CASSRPQGLAGSDEQYF. The CDR3 DNA reads TGTGCCAGTAGTAGGCCACAGGGACTAGCGGGAAGTGACGAGCAGTACTTC. The full variable domain, with the rest looked up from reference TRBV19 and TRBJ2-7, is DGGITQSPKYLFRKEGQNVTLSCEQNLNHDAMYWYRQDPGQGLRLIYYSQIVNDFQKGDIAEGYSVSREKKESFPLTVTSAQKNPTAFYLCASSRPQGLAGSDEQYFGPGTRLTVT.

In its sample, this clone was seen once. This sequence joins TRBV9 and TRBJ2-1; D ambiguous. This CDR3 region has 14 residues. The V end was cut by 0 bases, the J end by 1 base, with 5 bases between. Germline V gene lookup returns CDR1 SGDLS and CDR2 YYNGEE. The CDR3 sequence: CASSVAASYNEQFF. The DNA of the CDR3 is TGTGCCAGCAGCGTAGCTGCATCCTACAATGAGCAGTTCTTC.

In nucleotides, the CDR3 is TGTGCCAGCAGGAGGCTAGCTGGCAATGAGCAGTTCTTC. Residues: CASRRLAGNEQFF. The V gene is TRBV6-5, the J gene TRBJ2-1; D may be TRBD2 (5 bases). Germline loops: CDR1 MNHEY, CDR2 SVGAGI. V shed 6 bases and J shed 6 bases, with 12 bases lying between them. The CDR3 consists of 13 residues.

This chain connects TRBV7-2 to TRBJ2-1; 9 nucleotides align to TRBD2. CDR3 size: 17 residues. Losses at the gene ends were 2 bases for V and 5 bases for J; bases not matched to a gene: 10. The germline CDR1 and CDR2 sequences are SGHTA and FQGNSA. The CDR3 here is CASSLRNPASGNNEQFF. In DNA form, the CDR3 reads TGTGCCAGCAGCTTACGTAATCCGGCTAGCGGGAACAATGAGCAGTTCTTC.

With respect to this clone: Relative to the germline gene, one junction end is altered; a read error may explain this. This specimen includes other DNA sequences encoding the same CDR3. The chain is built from TRBV7-2 and TRBJ2-1, with 9 bases fitting TRBD2. Germline V gives CDR1 SGHTA, CDR2 FQGNSA. The CDR3 covers 15 residues. The CDR3 bases are TGTGCCAGCAGCCTAGCGGGGACCTCCTACAATGAGCAGTTCTTC. This gives the protein CASSLAGTSYNEQFF.

The gene calls are TRBV5-1 and TRBJ2-2; 12 bases match TRBD2. Trimming at V came to 3 bases and at J to 3 bases, leaving 12 bases not matched to a gene. The CDR3 is made up of 19 amino acids. Germline lookup yields CDR1 SGHRS and CDR2 YFSETQ. CDR3 protein: CASSSGLAGTRGYTGELFF. The CDR3 DNA reads TGCGCCAGCAGCTCGGGACTAGCGGGCACGAGGGGATACACCGGGGAGCTGTTTTTT. Variable domain in full (rest from reference TRBV5-1 and TRBJ2-2): KAGVTQTPRYLIKTRGQQVTLSCSPISGHRSVSWYQQTPGQGLQFLFEYFSETQRNKGNFPGRFSGRQFSNSRSEMNVSTLELGDSALYLCASSSGLAGTRGYTGELFFGEGSRLTVL.

The rearrangement links TRBV7-2 to TRBJ1-2, with D uncertain. V was shortened by 3 bases and J by 1 base, with 9 bases between the two germline ends. In germline, CDR1 is SGHTA, CDR2 FQGNSA. The CDR3 has 14 amino acids. CDR3 amino acids: CASSLEQINYGYTF. In DNA form, the CDR3 reads TGTGCCAGCAGCTTGGAACAGATTAACTATGGCTACACCTTC. Using reference TRBV7-2 and TRBJ1-2 for the parts outside the CDR3, the full variable domain is GAGVSQSPSNKVTEKGKDVELRCDPISGHTALYWYRQSLGQGLEFLIYFQGNSAPDKSGLPSDRFSAERTGGSVSTLTIQRTQQEDSAVYLCASSLEQINYGYTFGSGTRLTVV.